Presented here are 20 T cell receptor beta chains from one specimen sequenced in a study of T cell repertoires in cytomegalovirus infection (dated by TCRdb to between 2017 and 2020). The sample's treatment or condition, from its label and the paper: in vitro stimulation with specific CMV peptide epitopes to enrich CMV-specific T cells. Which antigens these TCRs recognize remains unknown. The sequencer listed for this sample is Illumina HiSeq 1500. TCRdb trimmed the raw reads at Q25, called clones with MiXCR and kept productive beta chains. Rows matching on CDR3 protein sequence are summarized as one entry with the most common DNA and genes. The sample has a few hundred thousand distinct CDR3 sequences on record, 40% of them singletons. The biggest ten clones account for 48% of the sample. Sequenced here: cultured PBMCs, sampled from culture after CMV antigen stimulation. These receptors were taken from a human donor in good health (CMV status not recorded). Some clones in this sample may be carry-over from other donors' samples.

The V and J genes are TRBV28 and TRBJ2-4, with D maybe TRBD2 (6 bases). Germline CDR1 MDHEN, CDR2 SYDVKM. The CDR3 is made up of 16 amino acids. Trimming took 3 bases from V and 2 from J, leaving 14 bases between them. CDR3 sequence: CASSFVGTAPKNIQYF. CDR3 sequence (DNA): TGTGCCAGCAGTTTCGTCGGGACTGCCCCCAAAAACATTCAGTACTTC.

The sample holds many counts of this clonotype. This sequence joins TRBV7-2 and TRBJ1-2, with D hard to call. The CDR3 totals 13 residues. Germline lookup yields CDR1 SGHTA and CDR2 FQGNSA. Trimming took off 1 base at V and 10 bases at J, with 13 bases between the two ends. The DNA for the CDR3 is TGTGCCAGCAGCTTAGTAGGATGGGCATACTACACCTTC. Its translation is CASSLVGWAYYTF.

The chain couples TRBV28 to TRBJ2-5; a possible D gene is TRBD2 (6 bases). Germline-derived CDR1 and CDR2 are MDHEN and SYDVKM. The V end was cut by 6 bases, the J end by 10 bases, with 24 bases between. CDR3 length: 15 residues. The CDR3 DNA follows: TGTGCCAGCAGCGAGGCCCCCGGGACTCTAGTGAGCCAGTACTTC. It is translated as CASSEAPGTLVSQYF.

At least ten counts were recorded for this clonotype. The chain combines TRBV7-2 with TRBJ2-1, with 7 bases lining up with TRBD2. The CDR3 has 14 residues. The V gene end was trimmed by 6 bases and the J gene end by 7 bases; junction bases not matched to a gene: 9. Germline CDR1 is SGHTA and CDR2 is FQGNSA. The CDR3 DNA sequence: TGTGCCAGCAGAATGGGCGGGAGCGAAAATGAGCAGTTCTTC. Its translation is CASRMGGSENEQFF. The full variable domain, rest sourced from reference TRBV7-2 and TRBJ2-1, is GAGVSQSPSNKVTEKGKDVELRCDPISGHTALYWYRQSLGQGLEFLIYFQGNSAPDKSGLPSDRFSAERTGGSVSTLTIQRTQQEDSAVYLCASRMGGSENEQFFGPGTRLTVL.

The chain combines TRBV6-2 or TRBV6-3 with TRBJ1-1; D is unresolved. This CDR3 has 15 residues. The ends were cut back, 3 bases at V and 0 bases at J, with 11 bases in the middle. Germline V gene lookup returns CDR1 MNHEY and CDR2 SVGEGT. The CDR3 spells CASSYVVRMNTEAFF. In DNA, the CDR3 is TGTGCCAGCAGTTATGTAGTACGGATGAACACTGAAGCTTTCTTT.

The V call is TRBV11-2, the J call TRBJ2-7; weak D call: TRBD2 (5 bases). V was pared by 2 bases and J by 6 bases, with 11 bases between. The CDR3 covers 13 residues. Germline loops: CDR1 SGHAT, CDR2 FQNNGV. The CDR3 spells CASSLLLEGEQYF. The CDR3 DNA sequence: TGTGCCAGCAGCTTATTACTAGAGGGCGAGCAGTACTTC.

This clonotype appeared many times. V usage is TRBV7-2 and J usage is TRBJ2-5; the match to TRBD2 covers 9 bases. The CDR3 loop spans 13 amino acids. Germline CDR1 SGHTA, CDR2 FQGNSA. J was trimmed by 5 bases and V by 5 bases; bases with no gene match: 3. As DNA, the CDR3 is TGTGCCAGCAGCCAGGCGGGGGGGGAGACCCAGTACTTC. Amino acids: CASSQAGGETQYF.

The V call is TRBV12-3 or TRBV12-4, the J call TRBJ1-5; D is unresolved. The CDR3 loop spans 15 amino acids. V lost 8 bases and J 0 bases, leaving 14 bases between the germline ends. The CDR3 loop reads CASGEEGISNQPQHF. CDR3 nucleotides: TGTGCCAGCGGCGAGGAAGGGATTAGCAATCAGCCCCAGCATTTT.

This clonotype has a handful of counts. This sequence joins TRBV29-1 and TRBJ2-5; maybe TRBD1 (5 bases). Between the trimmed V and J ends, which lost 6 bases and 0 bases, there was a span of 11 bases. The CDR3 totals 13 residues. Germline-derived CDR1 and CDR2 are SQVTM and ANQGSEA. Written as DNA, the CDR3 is TGCAGCGTCGATTACAGGTACCAAGAGACCCAGTACTTC. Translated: CSVDYRYQETQYF.

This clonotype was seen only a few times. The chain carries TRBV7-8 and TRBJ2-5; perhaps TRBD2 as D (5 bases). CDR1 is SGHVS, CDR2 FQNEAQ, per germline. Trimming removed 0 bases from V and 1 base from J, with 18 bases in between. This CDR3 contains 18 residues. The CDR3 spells CASSLASYGEWGQETQYF. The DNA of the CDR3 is TGTGCCAGCAGCTTAGCGTCCTACGGGGAGTGGGGCCAAGAGACCCAGTACTTC.

The CDR3 reads CASSFSVSGANVLTF. The CDR3 nucleotides read TGTGCCAGCAGCTTCAGTGTCTCTGGGGCCAACGTCCTGACTTTC. V gene TRBV7-2 combines with J gene TRBJ2-6; unclear D gene. The V gene's germline CDR1 is SGHTA and CDR2 FQGNSA. The CDR3 totals 15 residues. V was shortened by 3 bases and J by 0 bases, with 6 bases between the two germline ends.

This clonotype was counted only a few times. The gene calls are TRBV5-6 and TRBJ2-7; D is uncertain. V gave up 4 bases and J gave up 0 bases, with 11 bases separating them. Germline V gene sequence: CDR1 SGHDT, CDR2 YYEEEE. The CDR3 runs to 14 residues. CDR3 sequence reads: CASSKTPDSYEQYF. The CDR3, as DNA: TGTGCCAGCAGCAAGACACCGGACTCCTACGAGCAGTACTTC.

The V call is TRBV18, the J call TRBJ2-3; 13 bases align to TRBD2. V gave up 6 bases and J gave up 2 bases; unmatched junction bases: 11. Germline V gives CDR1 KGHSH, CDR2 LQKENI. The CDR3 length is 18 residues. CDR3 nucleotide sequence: TGTGCCAGCTCCCTGACTAGCGGGAGGACTTTCAACACAGATACGCAGTATTTT. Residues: CASSLTSGRTFNTDTQYF.

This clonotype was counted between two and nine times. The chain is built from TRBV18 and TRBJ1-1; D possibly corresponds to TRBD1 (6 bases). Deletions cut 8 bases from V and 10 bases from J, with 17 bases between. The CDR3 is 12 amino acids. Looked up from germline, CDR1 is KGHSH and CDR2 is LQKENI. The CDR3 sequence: CASRQLGGLAFF. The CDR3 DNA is TGTGCCAGCCGTCAATTAGGGGGTCTAGCTTTCTTT.

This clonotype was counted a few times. The CDR3 bases are TGTGCCAGCAGTGCGACCTCCGGGCTCCAGCCCCAGCATTTT. The encoded protein is CASSATSGLQPQHF. The chain links TRBV12-3 or TRBV12-4 to TRBJ1-5; the D is unclear. Trimming took 5 bases from V and 7 from J, leaving 15 bases between them. The CDR3 extends over 14 amino acids.

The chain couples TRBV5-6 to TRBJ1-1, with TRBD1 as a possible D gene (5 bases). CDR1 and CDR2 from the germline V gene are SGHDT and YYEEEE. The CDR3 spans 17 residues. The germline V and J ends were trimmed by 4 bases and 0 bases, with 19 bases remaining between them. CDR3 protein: CASSPTEGWEMNTEAFF. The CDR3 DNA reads TGTGCCAGCAGCCCTACGGAGGGGTGGGAAATGAACACTGAAGCTTTCTTT.

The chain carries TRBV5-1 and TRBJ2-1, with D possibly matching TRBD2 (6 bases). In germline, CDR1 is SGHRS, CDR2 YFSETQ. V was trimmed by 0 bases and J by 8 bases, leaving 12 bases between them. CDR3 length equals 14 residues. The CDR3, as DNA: TGCGCCAGCAGCTTGGCTTGGGGGGAGGATGAGCAGTTCTTC. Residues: CASSLAWGEDEQFF.

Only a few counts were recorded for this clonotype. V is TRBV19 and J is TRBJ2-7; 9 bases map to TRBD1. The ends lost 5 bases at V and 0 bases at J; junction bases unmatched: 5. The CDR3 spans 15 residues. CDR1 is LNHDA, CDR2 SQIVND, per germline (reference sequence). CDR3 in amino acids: CASSERTGDSYEQYF. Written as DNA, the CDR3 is TGTGCCAGTAGTGAGAGGACAGGGGACTCCTACGAGCAGTACTTC.

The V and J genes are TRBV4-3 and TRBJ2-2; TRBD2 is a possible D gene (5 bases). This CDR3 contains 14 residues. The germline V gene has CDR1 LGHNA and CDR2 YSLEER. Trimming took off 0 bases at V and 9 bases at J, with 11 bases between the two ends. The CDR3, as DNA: TGCGCCAGCAGCCAAGATCTTCTAGCATGGGAGCTGTTTTTT. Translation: CASSQDLLAWELFF.

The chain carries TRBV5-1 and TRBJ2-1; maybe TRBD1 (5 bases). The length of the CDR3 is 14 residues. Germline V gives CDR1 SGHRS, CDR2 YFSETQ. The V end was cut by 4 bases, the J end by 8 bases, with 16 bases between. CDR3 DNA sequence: TGCGCCAGCAGCAGGGGTTCCCGGGTAGATGAGCAGTTCTTC. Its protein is CASSRGSRVDEQFF.